These T cell receptor beta chains were read from a single sample in a study of T cells in Graves' hyperthyroidism and ophthalmopathy. A single record per CDR3 protein comes from TCRdb applying MiXCR to the multiplex PCR reads. The table lists about 210,000 distinct CDR3 sequences, roughly 17% of them singletons. The sample taken for sequencing was blood. These receptor sequences come from a man between 45 and 60 years old with Graves' hyperthyroidism. Both conserved end residues are part of each CDR3. D genes are given only for firm matches. The size field is filled for only some rows; it gives once, few, many or a size class.

j_gene: TRBJ1-1
v_gene: TRBV20-1
d_gene: .
abundance: many
CDR3aa: CSATRQLNTEAFF
CDR3nt: TGCAGTGCGACTCGACAGCTGAACACTGAAGCTTTCTTT

j_gene: TRBJ2-1
v_gene: TRBV4-1
d_gene: .
abundance: few
CDR3aa: CASSQEAGYNEQFF
CDR3nt: TGCGCCAGCAGCCAAGAGGCGGGTTACAATGAGCAGTTCTTC

j_gene: TRBJ1-2
v_gene: TRBV20-1
d_gene: .
abundance: many
CDR3aa: CSASRAREYGYTF
CDR3nt: TGCAGTGCTAGTCGGGCCAGGGAATATGGCTACACCTTC

j_gene: TRBJ2-7
v_gene: TRBV12-5
d_gene: .
abundance: many
CDR3aa: CASGLVTGRAAYSYEQYF
CDR3nt: TGTGCTAGTGGTTTGGTAACGGGTAGGGCTGCCTACTCCTACGAGCAGTACTTC

j_gene: TRBJ2-2
v_gene: TRBV6-2/TRBV6-3
d_gene: .
abundance: many
CDR3aa: CASSGGRLDANTGELFF
CDR3nt: TGTGCCAGCAGCGGGGGGCGCCTTGACGCGAACACCGGGGAGCTGTTTTTT

j_gene: TRBJ1-4
v_gene: TRBV18
d_gene: .
abundance: .
CDR3aa: CASSPFATSGDNEKLFF
CDR3nt: TGTGCCAGCTCACCGTTTGCTACGTCCGGAGACAATGAAAAACTGTTTTTT

j_gene: TRBJ2-1
v_gene: TRBV7-3
d_gene: .
abundance: many
CDR3aa: CASSRAESSYNEQFF
CDR3nt: TGTGCCAGCAGTCGAGCGGAAAGCTCCTACAATGAGCAGTTCTTC

j_gene: TRBJ2-1
v_gene: TRBV11-2
d_gene: TRBD1
abundance: many
CDR3aa: CASSLGPGQGGGNEQFF
CDR3nt: TGTGCCAGCAGCTTAGGCCCGGGACAGGGAGGCGGCAATGAGCAGTTCTTC

j_gene: TRBJ2-5
v_gene: TRBV11-3
d_gene: .
abundance: many
CDR3aa: CATCLRGASAQETQYF
CDR3nt: TGTGCCACGTGCCTTCGAGGGGCTAGCGCCCAAGAGACCCAGTACTTC

j_gene: TRBJ1-5
v_gene: TRBV20-1
d_gene: .
abundance: many
CDR3aa: CSALGLGTSPRDGWPQHF
CDR3nt: TGCAGTGCTTTGGGTCTCGGGACTTCCCCTCGGGATGGTTGGCCCCAGCATTTT

j_gene: TRBJ1-2
v_gene: TRBV12-3/TRBV12-4
d_gene: .
abundance: many
CDR3aa: CASSLGGGFLGYTF
CDR3nt: TGTGCCAGCAGTTTGGGTGGAGGGTTCCTTGGCTACACCTTC

j_gene: TRBJ1-1
v_gene: TRBV13
d_gene: .
abundance: .
CDR3aa: CASSLGQGTAEAFF
CDR3nt: TGTGCCAGCAGCTTAGGACAGGGAACCGCTGAAGCTTTCTTT

j_gene: TRBJ1-6
v_gene: TRBV2
d_gene: TRBD1
abundance: many
CDR3aa: CASSGAGTVNSPLHF
CDR3nt: TGTGCCAGCAGTGGGGCCGGGACAGTGAATTCACCCCTCCACTTT

j_gene: TRBJ2-1
v_gene: TRBV11-1
d_gene: .
abundance: .
CDR3aa: CASSLGRTVSNEQFF
CDR3nt: TGTGCCAGCAGCTTAGGGAGGACAGTTTCCAATGAGCAGTTCTTC

j_gene: TRBJ1-2
v_gene: TRBV2
d_gene: .
abundance: many
CDR3aa: CASAEADYGYTF
CDR3nt: TGTGCCAGTGCTGAAGCGGACTATGGCTACACCTTC

j_gene: TRBJ2-1
v_gene: TRBV9
d_gene: TRBD1
abundance: .
CDR3aa: CASSPGQGNNEQFF
CDR3nt: TGTGCCAGCAGCCCCGGACAGGGTAACAATGAGCAGTTCTTC

j_gene: TRBJ2-7
v_gene: TRBV7-9
d_gene: TRBD2
abundance: .
CDR3aa: CASSPAGRGANEQYF
CDR3nt: TGTGCCAGCAGCCCAGCCGGGAGGGGGGCTAACGAGCAGTACTTC

j_gene: TRBJ2-7
v_gene: TRBV20-1
d_gene: TRBD1
abundance: few
CDR3aa: CSAWGQGVAGFSYEQYF
CDR3nt: TGCAGTGCTTGGGGACAGGGGGTGGCGGGCTTCTCCTACGAGCAGTACTTC

j_gene: TRBJ1-2
v_gene: TRBV28
d_gene: .
abundance: many
CDR3aa: CASSASREGNYGYTF
CDR3nt: TGTGCCAGCAGTGCCAGTCGGGAGGGTAACTATGGCTACACCTTC

j_gene: TRBJ2-6
v_gene: TRBV5-1
d_gene: .
abundance: few
CDR3aa: CASSLVNSGANVLTF
CDR3nt: TGCGCCAGCAGCTTGGTGAACTCTGGGGCCAACGTCCTGACTTTC

j_gene: TRBJ2-5
v_gene: TRBV20-1
d_gene: TRBD2
abundance: many
CDR3aa: CSATTSGRYQETQYF
CDR3nt: TGCAGTGCCACGACTAGCGGGAGGTACCAAGAGACCCAGTACTTC

j_gene: TRBJ2-2
v_gene: TRBV12-3/TRBV12-4
d_gene: .
abundance: few
CDR3aa: CASSARLGRGTGELFF
CDR3nt: TGTGCCAGCAGTGCCAGGTTAGGTCGGGGCACCGGGGAGCTGTTTTTT

j_gene: TRBJ1-1
v_gene: TRBV7-9
d_gene: .
abundance: many
CDR3aa: CASSLSHSTEAFF
CDR3nt: TGTGCCAGCAGCTTGTCCCATTCTACTGAAGCTTTCTTT

j_gene: TRBJ2-7
v_gene: TRBV11-1
d_gene: .
abundance: .
CDR3aa: CASSPRGDPTEQYF
CDR3nt: TGTGCCAGCAGCCCAAGGGGGGACCCCACCGAGCAGTACTTC

j_gene: TRBJ2-1
v_gene: TRBV6-1
d_gene: TRBD2
abundance: .
CDR3aa: CASSPLAGVDEQFF
CDR3nt: TGTGCCAGCAGTCCGCTAGCGGGAGTGGATGAGCAGTTCTTC

j_gene: TRBJ2-3
v_gene: TRBV20-1
d_gene: .
abundance: many
CDR3aa: CSASNSGKDTQYF
CDR3nt: TGCAGTGCTAGTAACAGCGGTAAAGATACGCAGTATTTT

j_gene: TRBJ2-2
v_gene: TRBV13
d_gene: TRBD2
abundance: .
CDR3aa: CASSNGLAGGPLVRTGELFF
CDR3nt: TGTGCCAGCAGCAACGGACTAGCGGGAGGGCCTTTGGTACGGACCGGGGAGCTGTTTTTT

j_gene: TRBJ2-7
v_gene: TRBV15
d_gene: .
abundance: .
CDR3aa: CATSRTGSRYEQYF
CDR3nt: TGTGCCACCAGCAGGACAGGCTCTAGGTACGAGCAGTACTTC

j_gene: TRBJ1-5
v_gene: TRBV18
d_gene: .
abundance: .
CDR3aa: CASSPTYSNQPQHF
CDR3nt: TGTGCCAGCTCACCAACATATAGCAATCAGCCCCAGCATTTT

j_gene: TRBJ2-7
v_gene: TRBV20-1
d_gene: .
abundance: many
CDR3aa: CSAGHHSYEQYF
CDR3nt: TGCAGTGCTGGTCACCACTCCTACGAGCAGTACTTC

j_gene: TRBJ2-7
v_gene: TRBV27
d_gene: TRBD1
abundance: many
CDR3aa: CASSFSWRGVRGQVEQYF
CDR3nt: TGTGCCAGCAGTTTCTCCTGGAGGGGCGTCAGGGGGCAGGTCGAGCAGTACTTC

j_gene: TRBJ1-4
v_gene: TRBV10-3
d_gene: .
abundance: many
CDR3aa: CATRTDLNEKLFF
CDR3nt: TGTGCCACCCGGACAGACCTTAATGAAAAACTGTTTTTT

j_gene: TRBJ2-1
v_gene: TRBV14
d_gene: TRBD2
abundance: .
CDR3aa: CASSQPGLAGGKNYNEQFF
CDR3nt: TGTGCCAGCAGCCAACCGGGACTAGCGGGAGGGAAGAACTACAATGAGCAGTTCTTC

j_gene: TRBJ2-7
v_gene: TRBV20-1
d_gene: TRBD2
abundance: few
CDR3aa: CSALAGGSASYEQYF
CDR3nt: TGCAGTGCTCTAGCGGGAGGTTCTGCAAGCTACGAGCAGTACTTC

j_gene: TRBJ2-7
v_gene: TRBV6-5
d_gene: .
abundance: .
CDR3aa: CASSLQGNSYEQHF
CDR3nt: TGTGCCAGCAGTTTACAGGGTAACTCCTACGAGCAGCACTTC

j_gene: TRBJ1-2
v_gene: TRBV2
d_gene: .
abundance: many
CDR3aa: CAWGGGASNYGYTF
CDR3nt: TGTGCCTGGGGTGGGGGCGCGTCTAACTATGGCTACACCTTC

j_gene: TRBJ1-4
v_gene: TRBV28
d_gene: .
abundance: many
CDR3aa: CASSSPRGREKLFF
CDR3nt: TGTGCCAGCAGTTCACCCCGGGGTCGTGAAAAACTGTTTTTT

j_gene: TRBJ2-5
v_gene: TRBV20-1
d_gene: TRBD1
abundance: many
CDR3aa: CSARPPTGAMRETQYF
CDR3nt: TGCAGTGCTAGACCCCCGACAGGGGCCATGAGAGAGACCCAGTACTTC

j_gene: TRBJ1-2
v_gene: TRBV2
d_gene: .
abundance: many
CDR3aa: CASGQTYQDYGYTF
CDR3nt: TGTGCCAGCGGACAGACCTACCAGGACTATGGCTACACCTTC

j_gene: TRBJ2-3
v_gene: TRBV7-9
d_gene: .
abundance: few
CDR3aa: CASSQYGRDTQYF
CDR3nt: TGTGCCAGCAGCCAATACGGGCGGGATACGCAGTATTTT